Sequencing of this TCR beta chain was carried out in a study of cytomegalovirus exposure and HLA in healthy donors. As concerns this clone: The target antigen is unknown.

Study conclusions and caveats: The study had only CMV serostatus as immune exposure information.

From germline, CDR1 is MNHNS and CDR2 SASEGT. Losses at the gene ends were 8 bases for V and 6 bases for J; bases not matched to a gene: 4. The CDR3 sequence is 11 residues long. PCR involved 60 Vbeta and 13 Jbeta primers. The protocol was immunoSEQ multiplex PCR, while the TCRdb copy is restricted to in-frame clones and leaves out a portion. This sample has about 210,000 clones, with around 90% found just once. The sequenced material came from PBMCs. The chain couples TRBV6-1 to TRBJ2-7; 7 bases are shared with TRBD1. The TCR sequence derives from a boy aged 2 to 9 in good health and CMV-seronegative. The CDR3 sequence is CASLQGREQYF. In DNA form, the CDR3 reads TGTGCCAGCCTACAGGGGCGCGAGCAGTACTTC.